One sample yielded the 18 T cell receptor beta chains listed below, sequenced in a study of blood T cell repertoires in COVID-19. Here immunoSEQ multiplex PCR was the method, and the copy in TCRdb shows in-frame clones only, minus some. This sample has 310,000 or so clones, with approximately 88% found just once. Material for sequencing was PBMCs or T cells enriched from blood (not recorded which). All receptors derive from a woman in her 40s who had recovered from COVID-19.

The gene calls are TRBV18 and TRBJ2-5; TRBD1 matches 7 bases. The CDR3 spans 16 residues. The V gene end was trimmed by 4 bases and the J gene end by 1 base; junction bases not matched to a gene: 9. CDR1 is KGHSH and CDR2 is LQKENI in the germline V gene. CDR3 in amino acids: CASSRDLTGSQETQYF. The CDR3 bases are TGTGCCAGCTCACGGGACCTGACAGGGTCCCAAGAGACCCAGTACTTC. Looking up the rest from reference TRBV18 and TRBJ2-5 gives the full variable domain: NAGVMQNPRHLVRRRGQEARLRCSPMKGHSHVYWYRQLPEEGLKFMVYLQKENIIDESGMPKERFSAEFPKEGPSILRIQQVVRGDSAAYFCASSRDLTGSQETQYFGPGTRLLVL.

The chain recombines TRBV7-3 with TRBJ2-7, with D possibly matching TRBD1 (6 bases). V was pared by 3 bases and J by 6 bases, with 15 bases between. Per the germline V gene, CDR1 is SGHTA and CDR2 is FQGTGA. This CDR3 has 14 residues. The CDR3 sequence: CASSFRGPTVEQYF. The CDR3 region has the DNA TGTGCCAGCAGCTTCAGGGGCCCAACGGTCGAGCAGTACTTC.

This clone was counted a few times. This chain's CDR3 is CASSLGNTPIYTF. The CDR3 bases are TGTGCCAGCAGCTTAGGTAACACGCCGATTTACACCTTC. The rearrangement links TRBV7-9 to TRBJ1-2; D is unclear. Trimming took off 1 base at V and 11 bases at J, with 14 bases between the two ends. Looked up from germline, CDR1 is SEHNR and CDR2 is FQNEAQ (reference sequence). This CDR3 has 13 amino acids.

This sequence joins TRBV18 and TRBJ2-1; possible D gene TRBD2, 6 bases. The CDR3 has 15 amino acids. Germline CDR1 and CDR2: KGHSH and LQKENI. V was pared by 5 bases and J by 4 bases, with 15 bases between. The CDR3 here is CASSSQTGLYNEQFF. The CDR3 DNA sequence: TGTGCCAGCTCATCTCAAACGGGACTGTACAATGAGCAGTTCTTC.

The chain carries TRBV15 and TRBJ1-5; no clear D. CDR1 is LNHNV and CDR2 is YYDKDF in the germline V gene (reference sequence). V was clipped by 0 bases and J by 0 bases, with 12 bases between them. This CDR3 region has 17 residues. This CDR3 is CATSRDLGGYSNQPQHF. DNA of the CDR3: TGTGCCACCAGCAGAGATTTAGGAGGATATAGCAATCAGCCCCAGCATTTT.

The chain employs TRBV6-5 and TRBJ1-1; the D gene is possibly TRBD1 (6 bases). Between the trimmed V and J ends, which lost 6 bases and 5 bases, there was a span of 19 bases. The CDR3 consists of 15 residues. Germline V lookup: CDR1 MNHEY, CDR2 SVGAGI. In nucleotides, the CDR3 is TGTGCCAGCAGCGACCTTCTGGGACACCAAACTGAAGCTTTCTTT. Translation gives CASSDLLGHQTEAFF.

The rearrangement links TRBV4-3 to TRBJ2-1, with D perhaps matching TRBD2 (6 bases). The V end lost 0 bases, the J end lost 8 bases, and 17 bases lay between the germline ends. CDR1 is LGHNA, CDR2 YSLEER, per germline. This CDR3 has 16 amino acids. CDR3 loop: CASSQEVQGGPYEQFF. CDR3 DNA: TGCGCCAGCAGCCAAGAGGTCCAGGGAGGTCCCTATGAGCAGTTCTTC.

V and J are TRBV6-5 and TRBJ2-7; 8 bases agree with TRBD2. V lost 4 bases, J lost 3 bases, and 8 bases stayed unmatched. Germline V gives CDR1 MNHEY, CDR2 SVGAGI. There are 15 residues in the CDR3. In DNA, the CDR3 is TGTGCCAGCAGTTCCATAACGGGAGGGGTCTACGAGCAGTACTTC. Translated: CASSSITGGVYEQYF.

This clone was detected only once. The V and J genes are TRBV28 and TRBJ2-3; perhaps TRBD2 as D (6 bases). This CDR3 is built from 14 residues. The V end lost 4 bases, the J end lost 2 bases, and 10 bases lay between the germline ends. Germline V lookup: CDR1 MDHEN, CDR2 SYDVKM. The CDR3 sequence is CASSSPGLTDTQYF. CDR3 nucleotides: TGTGCCAGCAGTTCCCCGGGACTCACAGATACGCAGTATTTT.

The chain is built from TRBV28 and TRBJ1-5, with TRBD1 as a possible D gene (5 bases). CDR1 is MDHEN and CDR2 is SYDVKM in the germline V gene. V was trimmed by 4 bases and J by 4 bases, leaving 17 bases between them. The CDR3 covers 16 residues. This chain's CDR3 is CASSSPGGRRNQPQHF. The CDR3 DNA reads as TGTGCCAGCAGTTCACCCGGGGGGAGGCGGAATCAGCCCCAGCATTTT.

The chain is built from TRBV25-1 and TRBJ2-1; 11 nucleotides align to TRBD2. The V gene's germline CDR1 is MGHDK and CDR2 SYGVNS. The CDR3 is 15 amino acids. Trimming at V came to 6 bases and at J to 8 bases, leaving 9 bases not matched to a gene. This CDR3 reads CASRALAGDSYEQFF. The CDR3 bases are TGTGCCAGCAGGGCACTAGCGGGAGATTCATATGAGCAGTTCTTC.

This chain connects TRBV4-2 to TRBJ2-2; a weak D match, TRBD1 (6 bases). The V and J ends lost 0 bases and 6 bases respectively, with 14 bases between them. The V gene's germline CDR1 is LGHNA and CDR2 YNFKEQ. The CDR3 contains 16 residues. The DNA for the CDR3 is TGTGCCAGCAGCCAAGAGGGCAGGGGTAGGGCCGGGGAGCTGTTTTTT. Encoded protein: CASSQEGRGRAGELFF.

This clone has only one observation. The chain employs TRBV19 and TRBJ2-7; 10 bases are shared with TRBD1. CDR3 length equals 13 residues. After removal of 6 bases from V and 4 bases from J, the junction contained 3 bases not matched to a gene. CDR1 is LNHDA, CDR2 SQIVND, per germline (reference sequence). This chain's CDR3 is CASSDRGQYEQYF. DNA for the CDR3: TGTGCCAGTAGCGACAGGGGGCAATACGAGCAGTACTTC.

The sample holds a few counts of this clone. Distinct nucleotide sequences in the sample also encode this CDR3. The J gene is TRBJ2-7, the V gene TRBV3-1 (or the pseudogene TRBV3-2); D unresolved. The germline V and J ends were trimmed by 4 bases and 3 bases, with 10 bases remaining between them. Germline V gives CDR1 LGHDT, CDR2 YNNKEL (reference sequence). The CDR3 covers 13 residues. CDR3 amino acids: CASSLSSGYEQYF. The CDR3, as DNA: TGTGCCAGCAGCCTTTCCTCGGGCTACGAGCAGTACTTC.

The chain recombines TRBV18 with TRBJ2-1; TRBD1 matches at 9 bases. V shed 3 bases and J 5 bases; nucleotides not matched to a gene: 8. Germline V gene data show CDR1 as KGHSH and CDR2 as LQKENI. This CDR3 is 16 amino acids long. The CDR3 loop reads CASSPLNDRGDNEQFF. The CDR3 nucleotides read TGTGCCAGCTCACCCCTAAACGACAGGGGGGACAATGAGCAGTTCTTC.

The CDR3 nucleotides are TGTGCCTGGAGTGGGGGTCAGGGGGTATTCTGGGATCAGCCCCAGCATTTT. It yields the protein CAWSGGQGVFWDQPQHF. V gene TRBV30 combines with J gene TRBJ1-5; 7 bases are a match to TRBD1. After removal of 1 base from V and 5 bases from J, the junction contained 14 bases not matched to a gene. Germline V gene sequence: CDR1 GTSNPN, CDR2 SVGIG (reference sequence). This CDR3 has 17 amino acids.

This clone was seen once. The rearrangement uses TRBV4-2 and TRBJ1-3; possibly TRBD1 for D (5 bases). Germline V lookup: CDR1 LGHNA, CDR2 YNFKEQ. The CDR3 totals 15 residues. With 0 bases removed from V and 0 bases from J, the gap between germline ends came to 6 bases. CDR3 residues: CASSQDTGSGNTIYF. CDR3 bases: TGTGCCAGCAGCCAAGACACAGGCTCTGGAAACACCATATATTTT.

The chain uses TRBV28 and TRBJ1-2; a possible D gene is TRBD1 (6 bases). Trimming took off 5 bases at V and 2 bases at J, with 9 bases between the two ends. The V gene's germline CDR1 is MDHEN and CDR2 SYDVKM. The length of the CDR3 is 13 residues. The CDR3 here is CASSMDRNYGYTF. CDR3 sequence (DNA): TGTGCCAGCAGTATGGACAGAAACTATGGCTACACCTTC.